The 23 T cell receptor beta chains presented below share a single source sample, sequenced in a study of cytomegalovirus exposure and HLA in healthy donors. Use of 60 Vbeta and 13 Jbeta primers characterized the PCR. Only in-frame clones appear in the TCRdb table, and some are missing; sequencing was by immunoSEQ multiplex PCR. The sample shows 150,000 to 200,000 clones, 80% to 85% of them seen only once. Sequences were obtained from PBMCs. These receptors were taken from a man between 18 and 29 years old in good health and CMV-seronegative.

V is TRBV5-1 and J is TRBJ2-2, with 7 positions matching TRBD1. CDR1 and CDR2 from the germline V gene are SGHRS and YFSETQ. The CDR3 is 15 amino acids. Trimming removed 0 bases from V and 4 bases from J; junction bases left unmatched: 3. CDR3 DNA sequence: TGCGCCAGCAGCTTGGATGCAGGGGGCACCGGGGAGCTGTTTTTT. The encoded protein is CASSLDAGGTGELFF.

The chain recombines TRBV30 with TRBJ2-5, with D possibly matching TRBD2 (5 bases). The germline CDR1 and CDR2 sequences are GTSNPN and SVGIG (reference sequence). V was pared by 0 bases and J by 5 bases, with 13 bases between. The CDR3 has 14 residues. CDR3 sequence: CAWSVLGSGETQYF. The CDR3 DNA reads TGTGCCTGGAGTGTACTAGGGTCCGGGGAGACCCAGTACTTC.

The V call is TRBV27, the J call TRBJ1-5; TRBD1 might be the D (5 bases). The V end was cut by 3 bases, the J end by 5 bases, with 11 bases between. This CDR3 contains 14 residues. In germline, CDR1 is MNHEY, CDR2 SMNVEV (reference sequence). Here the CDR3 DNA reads TGTGCCAGCAGTTTTACAGGAGGGGATCAGCCCCAGCATTTT. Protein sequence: CASSFTGGDQPQHF.

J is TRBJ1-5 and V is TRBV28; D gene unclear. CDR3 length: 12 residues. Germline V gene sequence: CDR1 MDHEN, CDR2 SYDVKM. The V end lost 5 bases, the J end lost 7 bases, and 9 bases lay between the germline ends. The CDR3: CASSPLEQPQHF. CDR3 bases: TGTGCCAGCAGTCCCCTAGAGCAGCCCCAGCATTTT.

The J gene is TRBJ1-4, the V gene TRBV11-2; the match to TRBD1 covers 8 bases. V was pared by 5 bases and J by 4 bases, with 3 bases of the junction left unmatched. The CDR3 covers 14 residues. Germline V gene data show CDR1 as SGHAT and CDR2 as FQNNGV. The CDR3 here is CASSPDRVNEKLFF. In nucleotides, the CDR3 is TGTGCCAGCAGCCCGGACAGGGTTAATGAAAAACTGTTTTTT.

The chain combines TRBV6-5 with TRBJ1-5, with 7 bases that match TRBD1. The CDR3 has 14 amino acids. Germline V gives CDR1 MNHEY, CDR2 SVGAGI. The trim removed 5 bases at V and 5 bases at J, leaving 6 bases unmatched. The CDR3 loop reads CASSNRDSYQPQHF. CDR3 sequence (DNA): TGTGCCAGCAGTAACCGGGACAGCTATCAGCCCCAGCATTTT.

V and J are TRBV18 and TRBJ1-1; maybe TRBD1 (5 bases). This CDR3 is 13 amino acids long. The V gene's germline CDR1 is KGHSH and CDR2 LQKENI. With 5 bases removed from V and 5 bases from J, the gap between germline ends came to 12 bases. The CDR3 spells CASSGREETEAFF. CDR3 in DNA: TGTGCCAGCTCAGGCAGGGAAGAGACTGAAGCTTTCTTT. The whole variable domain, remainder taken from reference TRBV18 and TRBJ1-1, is NAGVMQNPRHLVRRRGQEARLRCSPMKGHSHVYWYRQLPEEGLKFMVYLQKENIIDESGMPKERFSAEFPKEGPSILRIQQVVRGDSAAYFCASSGREETEAFFGQGTRLTVV.

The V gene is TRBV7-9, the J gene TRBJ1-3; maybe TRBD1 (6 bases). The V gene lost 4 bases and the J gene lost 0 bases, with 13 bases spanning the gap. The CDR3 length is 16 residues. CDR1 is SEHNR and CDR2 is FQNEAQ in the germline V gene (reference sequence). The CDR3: CASSWRTAASGNTIYF. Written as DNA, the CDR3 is TGTGCCAGCAGCTGGAGGACAGCCGCCTCTGGAAACACCATATATTTT.

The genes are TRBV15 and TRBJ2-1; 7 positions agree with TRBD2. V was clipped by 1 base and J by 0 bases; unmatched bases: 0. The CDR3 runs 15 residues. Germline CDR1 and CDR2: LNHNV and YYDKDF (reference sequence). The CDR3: CATSRASGSYNEQFF. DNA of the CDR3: TGTGCCACCAGCAGAGCTAGCGGCTCCTACAATGAGCAGTTCTTC. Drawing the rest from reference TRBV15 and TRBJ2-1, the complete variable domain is DAMVIQNPRYQVTQFGKPVTLSCSQTLNHNVMYWYQQKSSQAPKLLFHYYDKDFNNEADTPDNFQSRRPNTSFCFLDIRSPGLGDTAMYLCATSRASGSYNEQFFGPGTRLTVL.

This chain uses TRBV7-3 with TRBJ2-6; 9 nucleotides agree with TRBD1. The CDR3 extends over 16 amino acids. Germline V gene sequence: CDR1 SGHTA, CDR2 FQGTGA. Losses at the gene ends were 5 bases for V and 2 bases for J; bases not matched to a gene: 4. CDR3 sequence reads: CASSPRQGAGANVLTF. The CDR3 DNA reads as TGTGCCAGCAGCCCCAGACAGGGGGCTGGGGCCAACGTCCTGACTTTC.

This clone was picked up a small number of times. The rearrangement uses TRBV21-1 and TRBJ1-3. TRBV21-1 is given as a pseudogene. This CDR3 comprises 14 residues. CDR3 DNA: TGTGCCAGCAGCCGGGGGACTGCTGGAAACACCATATATTTT. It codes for CASSRGTAGNTIYF.

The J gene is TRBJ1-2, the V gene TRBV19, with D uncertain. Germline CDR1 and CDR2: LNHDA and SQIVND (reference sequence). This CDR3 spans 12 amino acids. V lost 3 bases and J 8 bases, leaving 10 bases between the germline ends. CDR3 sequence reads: CASSMGLAGYTF. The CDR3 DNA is TGTGCCAGTAGTATGGGCCTCGCCGGCTACACCTTC.

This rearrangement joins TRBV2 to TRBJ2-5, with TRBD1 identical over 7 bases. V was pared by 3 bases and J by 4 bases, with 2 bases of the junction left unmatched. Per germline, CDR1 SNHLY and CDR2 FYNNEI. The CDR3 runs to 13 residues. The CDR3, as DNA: TGTGCCAGCAGTGAGGACAGGAGAGAGACCCAGTACTTC. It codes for CASSEDRRETQYF.

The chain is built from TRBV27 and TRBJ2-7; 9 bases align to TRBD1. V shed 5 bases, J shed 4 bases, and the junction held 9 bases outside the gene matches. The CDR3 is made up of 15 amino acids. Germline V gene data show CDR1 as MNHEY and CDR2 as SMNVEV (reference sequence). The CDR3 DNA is TGTGCCAGCAGTACACCGGGACAGGGACTATACGAGCAGTACTTC. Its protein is CASSTPGQGLYEQYF.

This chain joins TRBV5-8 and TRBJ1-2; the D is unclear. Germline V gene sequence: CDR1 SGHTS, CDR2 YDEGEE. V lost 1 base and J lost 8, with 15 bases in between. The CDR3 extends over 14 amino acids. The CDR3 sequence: CASSLWRRPWGYTF. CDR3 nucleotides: TGTGCCAGCAGCTTGTGGAGACGGCCGTGGGGCTACACCTTC.

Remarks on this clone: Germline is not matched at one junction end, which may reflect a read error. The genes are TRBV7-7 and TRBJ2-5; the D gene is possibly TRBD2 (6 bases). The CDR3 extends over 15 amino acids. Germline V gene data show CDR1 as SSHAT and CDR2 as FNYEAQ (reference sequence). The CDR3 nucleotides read TGTGCTAGCAGCTTACTAGGGACTCCACAAGAGACCCAGTACTTC. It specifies CASSLLGTPQETQYF.

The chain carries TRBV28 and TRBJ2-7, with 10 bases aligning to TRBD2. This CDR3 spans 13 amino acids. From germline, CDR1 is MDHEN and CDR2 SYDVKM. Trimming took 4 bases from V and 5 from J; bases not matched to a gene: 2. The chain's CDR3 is CASSSGLADEQYF. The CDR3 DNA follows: TGTGCCAGCAGTTCCGGACTAGCGGACGAGCAGTACTTC.

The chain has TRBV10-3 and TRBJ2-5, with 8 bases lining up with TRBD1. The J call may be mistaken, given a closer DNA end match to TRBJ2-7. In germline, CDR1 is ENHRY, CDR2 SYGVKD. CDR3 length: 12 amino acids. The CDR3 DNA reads TGTGCCATCAAAACACAGGGGGACGAGCAGTACTTC. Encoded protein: CAIKTQGDEQYF.

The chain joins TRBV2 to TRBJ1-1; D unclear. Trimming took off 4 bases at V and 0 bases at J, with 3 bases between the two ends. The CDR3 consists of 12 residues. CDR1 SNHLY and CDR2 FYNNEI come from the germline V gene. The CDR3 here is CASSALNTEAFF. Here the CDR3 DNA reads TGTGCCAGCAGTGCGTTGAACACTGAAGCTTTCTTT.

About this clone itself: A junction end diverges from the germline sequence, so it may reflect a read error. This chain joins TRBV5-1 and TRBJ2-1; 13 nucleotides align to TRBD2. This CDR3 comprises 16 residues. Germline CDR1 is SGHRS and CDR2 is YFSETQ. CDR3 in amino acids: CASSEGTSGAYDEQFF. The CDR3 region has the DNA TGCGCCAGCAGCGAGGGGACTAGCGGGGCCTACGATGAGCAGTTCTTC.

The CDR3 DNA reads as TGTGCCAGCAGCTTGAGTGGGTTAGGGGGCACTGAAGCTTTCTTT. This translates into CASSLSGLGGTEAFF. J is TRBJ1-1 and V is TRBV5-4; D perhaps matches TRBD1 (6 bases). The V end lost 1 base, the J end lost 4 bases, and 14 bases lay between the germline ends. The CDR3 length is 15 residues. The V gene's germline CDR1 is SGHNT and CDR2 YYREEE (reference sequence). The complete variable domain, with remaining parts taken from reference TRBV5-4 and TRBJ1-1, reads ETGVTQSPTHLIKTRGQQVTLRCSSQSGHNTVSWYQQALGQGPQFIFQYYREEENGRGNFPPRFSGLQFPNYSSELNVNALELDDSALYLCASSLSGLGGTEAFFGQGTRLTVV.

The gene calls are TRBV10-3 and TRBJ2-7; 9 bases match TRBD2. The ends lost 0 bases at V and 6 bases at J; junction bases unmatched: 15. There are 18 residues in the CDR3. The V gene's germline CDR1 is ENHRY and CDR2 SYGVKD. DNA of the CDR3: TGTGCCATCAGTGAGTCGAGGTTGTTGAGCGGGAGGCTGGGCGAGCAGTACTTC. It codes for CAISESRLLSGRLGEQYF.

Written as DNA, the CDR3 is TGTGCCAGCAGCCCCGGACTAGACCAAGAGACCCAGTACTTC. Translation: CASSPGLDQETQYF. This chain links TRBV9 with TRBJ2-5; TRBD2 agrees at 7 bases. This CDR3 contains 14 residues. The germline V gene encodes CDR1 SGDLS and CDR2 YYNGEE. V was pared by 4 bases and J by 0 bases, with 3 bases of the junction left unmatched.